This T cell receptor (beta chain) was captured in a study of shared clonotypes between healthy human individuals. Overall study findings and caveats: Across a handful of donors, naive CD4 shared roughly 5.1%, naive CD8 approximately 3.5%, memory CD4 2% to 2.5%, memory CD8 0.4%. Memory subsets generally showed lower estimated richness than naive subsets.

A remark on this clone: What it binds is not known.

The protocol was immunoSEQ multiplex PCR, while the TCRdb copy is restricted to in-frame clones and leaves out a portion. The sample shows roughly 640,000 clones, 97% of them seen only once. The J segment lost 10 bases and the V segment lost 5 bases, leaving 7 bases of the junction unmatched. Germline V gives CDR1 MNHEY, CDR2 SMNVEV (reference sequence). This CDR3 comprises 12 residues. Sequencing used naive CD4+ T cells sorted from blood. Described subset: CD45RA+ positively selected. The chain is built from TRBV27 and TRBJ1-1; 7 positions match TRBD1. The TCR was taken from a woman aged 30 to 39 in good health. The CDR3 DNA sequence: TGTGCCAGCAGTCCTACGAGGGGGCGAGCTTTCTTT. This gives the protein CASSPTRGRAFF.